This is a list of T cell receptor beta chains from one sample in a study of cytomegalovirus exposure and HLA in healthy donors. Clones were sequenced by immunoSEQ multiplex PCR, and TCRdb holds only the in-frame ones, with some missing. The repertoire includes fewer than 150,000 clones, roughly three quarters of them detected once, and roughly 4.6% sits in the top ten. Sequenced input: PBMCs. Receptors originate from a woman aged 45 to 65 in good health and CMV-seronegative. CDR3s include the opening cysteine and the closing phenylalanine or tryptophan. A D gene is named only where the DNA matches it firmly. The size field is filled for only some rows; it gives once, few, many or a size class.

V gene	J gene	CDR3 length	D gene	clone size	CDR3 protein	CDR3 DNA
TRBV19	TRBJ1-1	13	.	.	CASSIQKNTEAFF	TGTGCCAGTAGTATTCAGAAGAACACTGAAGCTTTCTTT
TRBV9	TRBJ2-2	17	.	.	CASSVVSGGGGTGELFF	TGTGCCAGCAGCGTAGTGTCCGGGGGTGGGGGGACCGGGGAGCTGTTTTTT
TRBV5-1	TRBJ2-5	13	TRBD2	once	CASHGGGLETQYF	TGCGCCAGCCACGGGGGGGGTTTGGAGACCCAGTACTTC
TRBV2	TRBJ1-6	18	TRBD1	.	CASRESRDRSSYNSPLHF	TGTGCCAGCAGAGAGTCCCGGGACAGGAGCTCCTATAATTCACCCCTCCACTTT
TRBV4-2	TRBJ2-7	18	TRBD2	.	CASSQGILAGGYSYEQYF	TGTGCCAGCAGCCAAGGGATATTAGCGGGGGGCTACTCCTACGAGCAGTACTTC
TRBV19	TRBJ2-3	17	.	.	CASSIDHREPLTDTQYF	TGTGCCAGTAGTATAGATCATCGCGAACCCCTCACAGATACGCAGTATTTT
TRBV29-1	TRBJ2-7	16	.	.	CSALRAGRGVDGEQYF	TGCAGCGCCTTGAGGGCGGGGAGGGGGGTCGATGGCGAGCAGTACTTC
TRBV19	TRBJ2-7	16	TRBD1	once	CASRMTGGGLGYEQYF	TGTGCCAGTAGGATGACAGGGGGCGGTTTGGGTTACGAGCAGTACTTC
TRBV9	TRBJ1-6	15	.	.	CASSVGGAEHSPLHF	TGTGCCAGCAGCGTAGGCGGGGCAGAACATTCACCCCTCCACTTT
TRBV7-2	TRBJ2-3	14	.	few	CASSPFRGTDTQYF	TGTGCCAGCAGCCCCTTCCGGGGCACAGATACGCAGTATTTT
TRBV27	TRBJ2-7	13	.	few	CASSPTRIHEQYF	TGTGCCAGCAGTCCGACAAGGATCCACGAGCAGTACTTC
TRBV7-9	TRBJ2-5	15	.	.	CASTPLEGGAETQYF	TGTGCCAGCACCCCCCTTGAAGGGGGTGCGGAGACCCAGTACTTC
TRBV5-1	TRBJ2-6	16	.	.	CASSLILSSGANVLTF	TGCGCCAGCAGCTTGATCCTCAGCTCTGGGGCCAACGTCCTGACTTTC
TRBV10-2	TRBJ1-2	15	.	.	CASSESLTANYGYTF	TGCGCCAGCAGTGAGTCCCTAACAGCTAACTATGGCTACACCTTC